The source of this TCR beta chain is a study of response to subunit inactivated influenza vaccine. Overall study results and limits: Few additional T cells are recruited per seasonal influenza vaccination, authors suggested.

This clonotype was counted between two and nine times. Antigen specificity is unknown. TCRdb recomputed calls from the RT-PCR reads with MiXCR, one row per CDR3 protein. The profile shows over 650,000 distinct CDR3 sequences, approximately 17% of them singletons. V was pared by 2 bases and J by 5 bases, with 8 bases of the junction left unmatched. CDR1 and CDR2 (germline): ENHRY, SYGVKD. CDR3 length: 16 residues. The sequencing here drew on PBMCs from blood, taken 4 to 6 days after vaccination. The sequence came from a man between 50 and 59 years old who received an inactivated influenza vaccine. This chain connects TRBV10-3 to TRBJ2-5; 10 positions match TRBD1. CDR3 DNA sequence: TGTGCCATCAGTGAGGAGGGGACAGGGGTCGGCGAGACCCAGTACTTC. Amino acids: CAISEEGTGVGETQYF.